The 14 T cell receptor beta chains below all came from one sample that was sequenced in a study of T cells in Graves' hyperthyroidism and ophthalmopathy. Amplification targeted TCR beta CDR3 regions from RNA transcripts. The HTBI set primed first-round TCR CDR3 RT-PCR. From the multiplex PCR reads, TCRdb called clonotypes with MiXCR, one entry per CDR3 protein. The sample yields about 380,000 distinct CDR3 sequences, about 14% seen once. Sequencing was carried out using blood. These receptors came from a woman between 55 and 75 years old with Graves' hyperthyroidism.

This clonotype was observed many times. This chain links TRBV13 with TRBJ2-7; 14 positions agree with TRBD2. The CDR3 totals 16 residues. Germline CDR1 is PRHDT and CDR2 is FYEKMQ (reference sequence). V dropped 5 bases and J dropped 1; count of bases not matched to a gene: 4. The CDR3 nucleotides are TGTGCCAGCAGCAGAGGGACTAGCGGGAGTTCCTACGAGCAGTACTTC. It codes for CASSRGTSGSSYEQYF.

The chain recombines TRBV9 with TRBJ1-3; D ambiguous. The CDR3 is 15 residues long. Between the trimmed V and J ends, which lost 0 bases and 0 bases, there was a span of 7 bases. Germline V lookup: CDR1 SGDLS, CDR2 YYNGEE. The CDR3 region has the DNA TGTGCCAGCAGCGTAGGGCAGTTCTCTGGAAACACCATATATTTT. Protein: CASSVGQFSGNTIYF.

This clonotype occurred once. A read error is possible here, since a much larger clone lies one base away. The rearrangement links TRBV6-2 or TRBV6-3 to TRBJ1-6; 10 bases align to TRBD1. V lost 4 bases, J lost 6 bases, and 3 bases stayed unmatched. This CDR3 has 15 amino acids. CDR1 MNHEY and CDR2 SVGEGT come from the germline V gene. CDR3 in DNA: TGTGCCAGCAGTTTCCGGGACAGGGGTAATTCACCCCTCCACTTT. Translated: CASSFRDRGNSPLHF.

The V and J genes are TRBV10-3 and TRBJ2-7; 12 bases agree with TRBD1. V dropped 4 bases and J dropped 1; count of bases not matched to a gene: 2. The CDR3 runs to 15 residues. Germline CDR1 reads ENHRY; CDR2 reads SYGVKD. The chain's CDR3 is CAISGGQGASYEQYF. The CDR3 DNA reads TGTGCCATCAGTGGGGGACAGGGGGCGTCCTACGAGCAGTACTTC.

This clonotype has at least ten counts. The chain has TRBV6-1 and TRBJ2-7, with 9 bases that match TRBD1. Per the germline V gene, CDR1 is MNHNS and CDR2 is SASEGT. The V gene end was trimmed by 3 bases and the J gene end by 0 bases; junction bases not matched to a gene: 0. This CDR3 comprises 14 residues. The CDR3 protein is CASSETGGSYEQYF. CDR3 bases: TGTGCCAGCAGTGAGACAGGGGGCTCCTACGAGCAGTACTTC.

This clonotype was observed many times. CDR3 DNA sequence: TGCGCCAGCAGCTGGACTAGCGGGCGATACAATGAGCAGTTCTTC. Protein: CASSWTSGRYNEQFF. The chain employs TRBV5-1 and TRBJ2-1; 11 nucleotides align to TRBD2. Trimming removed 3 bases from V and 4 bases from J; junction bases left unmatched: 3. Germline values: CDR1 SGHRS, CDR2 YFSETQ. This CDR3 has 15 amino acids.

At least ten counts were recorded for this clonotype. The CDR3 protein is CASSLWGPGGDEQFF. The CDR3 nucleotides read TGTGCCAGCAGCTTATGGGGGCCGGGGGGGGATGAGCAGTTCTTC. V and J are TRBV11-1 and TRBJ2-1; 8 nucleotides agree with TRBD2. CDR3 length: 15 amino acids. The trim removed 2 bases at V and 8 bases at J, leaving 8 bases unmatched. Germline CDR1 is SGHAT and CDR2 is FQDESV (reference sequence). The whole variable domain, remainder taken from reference TRBV11-1 and TRBJ2-1, is EAEVAQSPRYKITEKSQAVAFWCDPISGHATLYWYRQILGQGPELLVQFQDESVVDDSQLPKDRFSAERLKGVDSTLKIQPAELGDSAMYLCASSLWGPGGDEQFFGPGTRLTVL.

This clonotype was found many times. The CDR3 is CASSQGGERKNIQYF. As DNA, the CDR3 is TGTGCCAGCAGCCAAGGAGGTGAGCGGAAAAACATTCAGTACTTC. J is TRBJ2-4 and V is TRBV3-1; D perhaps matches TRBD2 (5 bases). Germline V lookup: CDR1 LGHDT, CDR2 YNNKEL (reference sequence). This CDR3 region has 15 residues. V lost 1 base, J lost 4 bases, and 11 bases lay in between.

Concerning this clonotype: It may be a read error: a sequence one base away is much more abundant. This CDR3 is CASSRGLAAYEQCF. The CDR3, as DNA: TGTGCCAGCAGCCGCGGGCTAGCGGCCTACGAGCAGTGCTTC. The chain joins TRBV2 to TRBJ2-7, with TRBD2 matching 7 bases. Germline V lookup: CDR1 SNHLY, CDR2 FYNNEI. This CDR3 has 14 residues.

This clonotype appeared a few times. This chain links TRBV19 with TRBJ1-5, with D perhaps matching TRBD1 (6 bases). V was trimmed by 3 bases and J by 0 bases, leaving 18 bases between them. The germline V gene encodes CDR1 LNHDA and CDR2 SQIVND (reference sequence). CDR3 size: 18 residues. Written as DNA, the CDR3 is TGTGCCAGTAGTATCGGAATTTTGGGGGCTGATAGCAATCAGCCCCAGCATTTT. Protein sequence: CASSIGILGADSNQPQHF.

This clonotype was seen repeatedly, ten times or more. As DNA, the CDR3 is TGTGCCAGCAGCTTAGATCTCGGCCTAGCGGGACTCGAGCAGTACTTC. Translation: CASSLDLGLAGLEQYF. This chain connects TRBV11-2 to TRBJ2-7; 9 nucleotides align to TRBD2. Trimming removed 0 bases from V and 6 bases from J; junction bases left unmatched: 9. The V gene's germline CDR1 is SGHAT and CDR2 FQNNGV. This CDR3 has 16 amino acids.

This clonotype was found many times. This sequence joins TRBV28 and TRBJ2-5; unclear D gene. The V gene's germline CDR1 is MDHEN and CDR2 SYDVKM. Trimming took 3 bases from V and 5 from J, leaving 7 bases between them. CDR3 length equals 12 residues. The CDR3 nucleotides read TGTGCCAGCAGTTTTTTTGGCGAGACCCAGTACTTC. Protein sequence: CASSFFGETQYF.

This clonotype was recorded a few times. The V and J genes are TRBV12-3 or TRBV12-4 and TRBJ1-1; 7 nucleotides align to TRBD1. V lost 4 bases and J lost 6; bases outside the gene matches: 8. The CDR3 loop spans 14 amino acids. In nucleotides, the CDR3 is TGTGCCAGCAGTTCACAGGGGTATAAGGCTGAAGCTTTCTTT. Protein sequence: CASSSQGYKAEAFF.

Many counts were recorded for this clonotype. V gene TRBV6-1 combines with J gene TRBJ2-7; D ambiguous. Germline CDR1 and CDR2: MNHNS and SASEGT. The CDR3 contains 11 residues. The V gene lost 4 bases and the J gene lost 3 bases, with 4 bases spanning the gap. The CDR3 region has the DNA TGTGCCAGCAGTGCGAACTACGAGCAGTACTTC. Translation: CASSANYEQYF.